This T cell receptor beta chain was captured by sequencing in a study of Graves' ophthalmopathy and Graves' hyperthyroidism. Investigators amplified TCR beta CDR3 regions from RNA transcripts. First-round RT-PCR with HTBI primers preceded a second-round multiplex PCR. TCRdb analysed the multiplex PCR reads with MiXCR anew, one entry per CDR3 protein. The sample yields fewer than 650,000 distinct CDR3 sequences, 20% to 25% seen once. Hyperthyroidism was classified as stable if no ophthalmopathy occurred within 18 months of follow-up. Aged 18 to 65, hyperthyroidism patients had been newly diagnosed, with under 2 months' duration. General study findings and limits: Detection in blood was also observed for most expanded thyroid clonotypes above 0.001 frequency.

This CDR3 is built from 15 residues. Trimming cost V 2 bases and J 5 bases, with 12 bases left between them. Germline-derived CDR1 and CDR2 are LGHNA and YNFKEQ. About this clonotype: Its antigen is undetermined.

The source is a woman under 30 with stable Graves' hyperthyroidism. Some clones in this sample may be carry-over from other donors' samples. The genes are TRBV4-2 and TRBJ1-4; D is unclear. Sequencing was performed on peripheral blood. CDR3 sequence: CASSQPRRENEKLFF. The CDR3 DNA follows: TGTGCCAGCAGCCAACCCAGGAGGGAAAATGAAAAACTGTTTTTT.